The 29 T cell receptor beta chains presented below share a single source sample, sequenced in a study of T cells in Graves' hyperthyroidism and ophthalmopathy. RNA transcripts gave rise to amplified TCR beta CDR3 regions. TCR CDR3 regions were first amplified by RT-PCR with HTBI primers. One entry per CDR3 protein, called by TCRdb with MiXCR from the multiplex PCR reads. The sample yields hundreds of thousands of distinct CDR3 sequences, just under 20% seen once. The sample taken for sequencing was blood. The receptor source for this set is a man in his forties with Graves' ophthalmopathy.

This clonotype was seen repeatedly, ten times or more. The chain couples TRBV28 to TRBJ2-7; tentatively, D is TRBD2 (6 bases). The CDR3 totals 15 residues. Germline CDR1 reads MDHEN; CDR2 reads SYDVKM. Trimming pared 5 bases from V and 2 bases from J, leaving 16 bases between. The CDR3: CASSIRGLWTYEQYF. In nucleotides, the CDR3 is TGTGCCAGCAGTATTCGGGGGTTGTGGACCTACGAGCAGTACTTC.

This clonotype occurred a few times. The chain links TRBV28 to TRBJ1-1; 9 bases map to TRBD1. Germline CDR1 is MDHEN and CDR2 is SYDVKM. V shed 7 bases and J 1 base; nucleotides not matched to a gene: 7. The CDR3 has 15 residues. CDR3 residues: CASTAQGARNTEAFF. CDR3 coding DNA: TGTGCCAGCACCGCACAGGGGGCGAGGAACACTGAAGCTTTCTTT.

This clonotype was observed a few times. The CDR3 loop reads CASSSKRTGPGANVLTF. The DNA of the CDR3 is TGTGCCAGCAGTTCGAAACGGACAGGGCCTGGGGCCAACGTCCTGACTTTC. The rearrangement links TRBV7-8 to TRBJ2-6; 8 bases align to TRBD1. Trimming at V came to 6 bases and at J to 2 bases, leaving 9 bases not matched to a gene. Germline values: CDR1 SGHVS, CDR2 FQNEAQ. The CDR3 is 17 amino acids.

This clonotype was observed at least ten times. The chain combines TRBV27 with TRBJ2-5, with D possibly matching TRBD2 (5 bases). Germline-derived CDR1 and CDR2 are MNHEY and SMNVEV (reference sequence). This CDR3 has 12 residues. The V gene lost 6 bases and the J gene lost 4 bases, with 9 bases spanning the gap. CDR3 DNA sequence: TGTGCCAGCAGCTCCGGAGGAGAGACCCAGTACTTC. It specifies CASSSGGETQYF.

This rearrangement joins TRBV11-2 to TRBJ2-1, with D possibly TRBD2 on 6 matching bases. Germline assignment: CDR1 SGHAT and CDR2 FQNNGV. CDR3 length: 13 amino acids. V was shortened by 5 bases and J by 4 bases, with 9 bases between the two germline ends. CDR3 in amino acids: CASSGRKYNEQFF. The DNA for the CDR3 is TGTGCCAGCAGCGGGAGGAAATACAATGAGCAGTTCTTC.

This clonotype was seen ten or more times. V usage is TRBV7-9 and J usage is TRBJ1-3; TRBD1 is a possible D gene (6 bases). CDR1 and CDR2 from the germline V gene are SEHNR and FQNEAQ (reference sequence). Trimming pared 3 bases from V and 0 bases from J, leaving 9 bases between. The CDR3 is 15 amino acids. CDR3 residues: CASSFGQSSGNTIYF. CDR3 nucleotide sequence: TGTGCCAGCAGCTTTGGACAGAGCTCTGGAAACACCATATATTTT.

This clonotype has more than one count but fewer than ten. The DNA of the CDR3 is TGCGCCAGCAGCTTGGCCGCGGACAAGAACACCGGGGAGCTGTTTTTT. Translation: CASSLAADKNTGELFF. The chain uses TRBV5-1 and TRBJ2-2; TRBD1 might be the D (5 bases). V lost 0 bases and J lost 1, with 10 bases in between. The CDR3 has 16 amino acids. Germline lookup yields CDR1 SGHRS and CDR2 YFSETQ. The full variable domain, completed using reference TRBV5-1 and TRBJ2-2, is KAGVTQTPRYLIKTRGQQVTLSCSPISGHRSVSWYQQTPGQGLQFLFEYFSETQRNKGNFPGRFSGRQFSNSRSEMNVSTLELGDSALYLCASSLAADKNTGELFFGEGSRLTVL.

This clonotype appeared many times. The V gene is TRBV7-2, the J gene TRBJ2-2, with TRBD2 matching 8 bases. Germline V lookup: CDR1 SGHTA, CDR2 FQGNSA. V dropped 7 bases and J dropped 7; count of bases not matched to a gene: 8. The CDR3 covers 14 residues. The CDR3 here is CASTLGLAGGELFF. The CDR3 DNA is TGTGCCAGCACCCTCGGACTAGCCGGCGGGGAGCTGTTTTTT.

This clonotype occurred a few times. The rearrangement uses TRBV6-2 or TRBV6-3 and TRBJ2-1; D is tentatively TRBD1 or TRBD2 (5 bases each). This CDR3 region has 15 residues. Germline values: CDR1 MNHEY, CDR2 SVGEGT. The germline V and J ends were trimmed by 8 bases and 5 bases, with 19 bases remaining between them. Written as DNA, the CDR3 is TGTGCCAGCCCCACCCGGGGCGGAAAGGACAATGAGCAGTTCTTC. Its translation is CASPTRGGKDNEQFF.

The chain couples TRBV28 to TRBJ1-3; the D gene is possibly TRBD1 (5 bases). The V end was cut by 6 bases, the J end by 4 bases, with 22 bases between. Germline V lookup: CDR1 MDHEN, CDR2 SYDVKM. This CDR3 comprises 17 residues. The CDR3 region has the DNA TGTGCCAGCAGACAGGAACCCCGAGGGAAGGTCGGAAACACCATATATTTT. Translated, it gives CASRQEPRGKVGNTIYF. Combining the CDR3 with reference TRBV28 and TRBJ1-3 gives the whole variable domain DVKVTQSSRYLVKRTGEKVFLECVQDMDHENMFWYRQDPGLGLRLIYFSYDVKMKEKGDIPEGYSVSREKKERFSLILESASTNQTSMYLCASRQEPRGKVGNTIYFGEGSWLTVV.

This rearrangement joins TRBV6-1 to TRBJ2-7; TRBD2 aligns across 8 bases. The trim removed 6 bases at V and 2 bases at J, leaving 9 bases unmatched. The V gene's germline CDR1 is MNHNS and CDR2 SASEGT. The CDR3 runs 15 residues. In nucleotides, the CDR3 is TGTGCCAGCAGCCCATCGGACGGGGGGGCCTACGAGCAGTACTTC. As protein: CASSPSDGGAYEQYF.

This clonotype was recorded many times. This chain links TRBV7-9 with TRBJ2-3; 13 nucleotides agree with TRBD2. There are 17 residues in the CDR3. Germline V gene sequence: CDR1 SEHNR, CDR2 FQNEAQ (reference sequence). The V segment lost 4 bases and the J segment 5 bases; nucleotides outside the gene matches: 9. CDR3 amino acids: CASSYPWTSGRGDTQYF. The CDR3 nucleotides read TGTGCCAGCAGCTACCCCTGGACTAGCGGGAGAGGAGATACGCAGTATTTT.

Only a few counts were recorded for this clonotype. The V and J genes are TRBV10-3 and TRBJ1-3; no clear D. Germline CDR1 ENHRY, CDR2 SYGVKD. Trimming removed 3 bases at V and 0 bases at J, with 9 bases between. CDR3 size: 15 residues. CDR3 sequence: CAISERPSSGNTIYF. In nucleotides, the CDR3 is TGTGCCATCAGTGAAAGGCCCTCCTCTGGAAACACCATATATTTT.

This clonotype has just a few counts. The chain employs TRBV20-1 and TRBJ2-7; the D gene is possibly TRBD1 (5 bases). Trimming cost V 4 bases and J 0 bases, with 16 bases left between them. Germline V gene sequence: CDR1 DFQATT, CDR2 SNEGSKA (reference sequence). The CDR3 covers 15 residues. The CDR3 DNA follows: TGCAGTGCTATTGAGTGGGGCTCCACCTCCTACGAGCAGTACTTC. Residues: CSAIEWGSTSYEQYF.

This clonotype was picked up a small number of times. The chain employs TRBV19 and TRBJ2-7; TRBD1 agrees at 11 bases. CDR1 is LNHDA and CDR2 is SQIVND in the germline V gene (reference sequence). V shed 5 bases, J shed 4 bases, and the junction held 4 bases outside the gene matches. The CDR3 runs 14 residues. The CDR3 loop is CASSRGQGAYEQYF. In DNA form, the CDR3 reads TGTGCCAGTAGTCGAGGACAGGGGGCTTACGAGCAGTACTTC.

V and J are TRBV5-1 and TRBJ2-5; 10 bases line up with TRBD2. The CDR3 loop spans 15 amino acids. Germline lookup yields CDR1 SGHRS and CDR2 YFSETQ. The V segment lost 2 bases and the J segment 4 bases; nucleotides outside the gene matches: 5. CDR3 nucleotide sequence: TGCGCCAGCAGCTTTTGGGGACTAGCGTCAGAGACCCAGTACTTC. Its protein product is CASSFWGLASETQYF.

This clonotype was recorded at least ten times. This rearrangement joins TRBV28 to TRBJ2-2, with TRBD1 as a possible D gene (6 bases). Between the trimmed V and J ends, which lost 4 bases and 6 bases, there was a span of 15 bases. From germline, CDR1 is MDHEN and CDR2 SYDVKM. This CDR3 has 15 amino acids. For the CDR3, the DNA is TGTGCCAGCAGTTCAGAGGGGTGGGGGCCCGGGGAGCTGTTTTTT. Protein product: CASSSEGWGPGELFF.

This clonotype was found once. This chain uses TRBV12-3 or TRBV12-4 with TRBJ2-3; D is ambiguous. CDR3 length equals 15 residues. V shed 4 bases and J shed 0 bases, with 11 bases lying between them. CDR3 nucleotide sequence: TGTGCCAGCAGTTCCACCCGGAAGAGCACAGATACGCAGTATTTT. This encodes CASSSTRKSTDTQYF.

This clonotype turned up a few times. This chain links TRBV7-2 with TRBJ2-1, with TRBD2 identical over 11 bases. Germline V gene sequence: CDR1 SGHTA, CDR2 FQGNSA. The CDR3 loop spans 16 amino acids. The V gene end was trimmed by 5 bases and the J gene end by 7 bases; junction bases not matched to a gene: 10. In DNA form, the CDR3 reads TGTGCCAGCAGCACGTTACTAGCGGGAGTCGGAAATGAGCAGTTCTTC. This codes for CASSTLLAGVGNEQFF.

CDR3 in amino acids: CAWESNSGRGYSYEQYF. CDR3 nucleotide sequence: TGTGCCTGGGAGTCGAATTCGGGCAGGGGGTATTCCTACGAGCAGTACTTC. The chain links TRBV30 to TRBJ2-7; TRBD1 agrees at 7 bases. The V segment lost 5 bases and the J segment 1 base; nucleotides outside the gene matches: 17. The CDR3 length is 17 residues. Per the germline V gene, CDR1 is GTSNPN and CDR2 is SVGIG (reference sequence).

Ten or more counts support this clonotype. CDR3 protein: CASSHRGGNQPQHF. The CDR3 DNA is TGTGCCAGCAGCCACAGGGGCGGCAATCAGCCCCAGCATTTT. The V call is TRBV6-2 or TRBV6-3, the J call TRBJ1-5; 7 bases align to TRBD1. From germline, CDR1 is MNHEY and CDR2 SVGEGT. The ends lost 6 bases at V and 2 bases at J; junction bases unmatched: 4. CDR3 length: 14 residues.

The V call is TRBV20-1, the J call TRBJ2-5, with D maybe TRBD2 (6 bases). V dropped 0 bases and J dropped 5 bases, with 13 bases sitting between them. The germline gives CDR1 DFQATT, CDR2 SNEGSKA (reference sequence). The CDR3 runs to 14 residues. The CDR3, as DNA: TGCAGTGCTAGAGATCCGTGGAGCGGGGAGACCCAGTACTTC. Its translation: CSARDPWSGETQYF.

This chain uses TRBV30 with TRBJ2-3, with D possibly being TRBD1 (6 bases). V lost 6 bases and J lost 6, with 19 bases in between. The length of the CDR3 is 14 residues. Per the germline V gene, CDR1 is GTSNPN and CDR2 is SVGIG (reference sequence). The CDR3 here is CACNTGSTDDTQYF. Here the CDR3 DNA reads TGTGCCTGCAACACAGGGTCGACGGATGATACGCAGTATTTT.

This clonotype was picked up a small number of times. V gene TRBV5-4 combines with J gene TRBJ2-3; D is possibly TRBD1 or TRBD2 (5 bases each). The germline CDR1 and CDR2 sequences are SGHNT and YYREEE (reference sequence). This CDR3 region has 16 residues. V shed 4 bases and J shed 4 bases, with 19 bases lying between them. The CDR3 bases are TGTGCCAGCAGCCTCCGGGACCGCGGAGATTCAGATACGCAGTATTTT. This sequence encodes CASSLRDRGDSDTQYF.

The V and J genes are TRBV5-1 and TRBJ2-3, with a possible D match to TRBD2 (5 bases). CDR1 SGHRS and CDR2 YFSETQ come from the germline V gene. The CDR3 consists of 14 residues. V lost 7 bases to trimming and J lost 5 bases, with 17 bases between them. The CDR3 loop reads CASSKGASGDTQYF. The CDR3 DNA sequence: TGCGCCAGCTCCAAGGGAGCCTCGGGAGATACGCAGTATTTT.

The chain employs TRBV5-1 and TRBJ1-2, with D possibly matching TRBD1 (6 bases). CDR1 SGHRS and CDR2 YFSETQ come from the germline V gene. CDR3 length equals 16 residues. The V gene lost 3 bases and the J gene lost 6 bases, with 21 bases spanning the gap. This CDR3 reads CASSWGRGSDVDGYTF. The CDR3, as DNA: TGCGCCAGCAGCTGGGGAAGGGGGTCGGATGTGGATGGCTACACCTTC.

The gene calls are TRBV28 and TRBJ1-3; D perhaps matches TRBD1 (5 bases). Trimming stripped 3 bases from V and 0 bases from J, with 12 bases between. Looked up from germline, CDR1 is MDHEN and CDR2 is SYDVKM. The CDR3 spans 16 residues. DNA of the CDR3: TGTGCCAGCAGTTTCGGGAGGGGACTCTCTGGAAACACCATATATTTT. The encoded protein is CASSFGRGLSGNTIYF. The full variable domain, its missing parts supplied by reference TRBV28 and TRBJ1-3, is DVKVTQSSRYLVKRTGEKVFLECVQDMDHENMFWYRQDPGLGLRLIYFSYDVKMKEKGDIPEGYSVSREKKERFSLILESASTNQTSMYLCASSFGRGLSGNTIYFGEGSWLTVV.

The chain employs TRBV30 and TRBJ2-7, with no clear D. The CDR3 spans 11 residues. Germline-derived CDR1 and CDR2 are GTSNPN and SVGIG (reference sequence). Deletions cut 2 bases from V and 9 bases from J, with 11 bases between. This CDR3 is CAWSPGSGQYF. The CDR3 nucleotides read TGTGCCTGGAGTCCCGGTTCTGGGCAGTACTTC.

This clonotype was recorded a few times. This rearrangement joins TRBV6-1 to TRBJ1-1; D may be TRBD1 (5 bases). Germline V CDR1 and CDR2: MNHNS, SASEGT. CDR3 length equals 12 residues. The V gene lost 8 bases and the J gene lost 1 base, with 8 bases spanning the gap. The CDR3 DNA sequence: TGTGCCAGCTTCCAGGGGAACACTGAAGCTTTCTTT. Translated: CASFQGNTEAFF.